The entry below describes one T cell receptor (beta chain). Its matching antigen is unknown. The sample belongs to a study of T cells in localized non-small cell lung cancer. The CDR3 consists of 16 residues. With 4 bases clipped from V and 1 base from J, the junction kept 11 bases outside the gene matches. Germline V gene lookup returns CDR1 SQVTM and CDR2 ANQGSEA. Findings and caveats of the study: Heterogeneity is still possible, as just one tumor region was sequenced. Tumor showed lower T cell clonality than uninvolved adjacent lung, where it was highest. Patients showing higher blood T cell density tended to see longer overall survival. There were a median 57 of the top 100 tumor clones appearing in adjacent lung.

Sequencing used immunoSEQ multiplex PCR; TCRdb keeps in-frame clones, though not all of them. The sample consists of 20,000 to 30,000 clones, 70% to 90% of them appearing once. The V call is TRBV29-1, the J call TRBJ2-5, with TRBD2 matching 8 bases. This clonotype originated in a female donor older than 55 with stage I lung adenocarcinoma. The material sequenced was peripheral blood, taken before any cancer treatment. Here the CDR3 reads CSVVPQRGTIQETQYF. DNA for the CDR3: TGCAGCGTTGTGCCACAGCGGGGGACTATCCAAGAGACCCAGTACTTC.